The source of this T cell receptor beta chain is a study of blood T cell repertoires in COVID-19. Study-level background: Researchers got acute and convalescent COVID-19 samples from the United States, Italy and Spain. The cDNA or gDNA used as material had been derived from T cells, B-cell-depleted T cells, or PBMCs.

As processed by the authors: Amplification from reference gene primers served as the basis for estimated nucleated cell counts. Here immunoSEQ multiplex PCR was the method, and the copy in TCRdb shows in-frame clones only, minus some. That table furnishes V, J and clone size, whereas the DNA furnished D and trimming. The sample yields 150,000 to 200,000 clones, approximately 83% seen once. Trimming removed 5 bases from V and 1 base from J, with 11 bases in between. CDR1 and CDR2 (germline): MNHEY, SVGEGT. This CDR3 spans 14 amino acids. The receptor's source is a man between 65 and 79 years old who had been exposed to COVID-19. Sequencing used PBMCs or T cells enriched from blood (not recorded which). This chain connects TRBV6-2 or TRBV6-3 to TRBJ1-2, with D tentatively TRBD1 (5 bases). CDR3 residues: CASSPRQFNYGYTF. The CDR3 region has the DNA TGTGCCAGCAGTCCACGACAGTTTAACTATGGCTACACCTTC.